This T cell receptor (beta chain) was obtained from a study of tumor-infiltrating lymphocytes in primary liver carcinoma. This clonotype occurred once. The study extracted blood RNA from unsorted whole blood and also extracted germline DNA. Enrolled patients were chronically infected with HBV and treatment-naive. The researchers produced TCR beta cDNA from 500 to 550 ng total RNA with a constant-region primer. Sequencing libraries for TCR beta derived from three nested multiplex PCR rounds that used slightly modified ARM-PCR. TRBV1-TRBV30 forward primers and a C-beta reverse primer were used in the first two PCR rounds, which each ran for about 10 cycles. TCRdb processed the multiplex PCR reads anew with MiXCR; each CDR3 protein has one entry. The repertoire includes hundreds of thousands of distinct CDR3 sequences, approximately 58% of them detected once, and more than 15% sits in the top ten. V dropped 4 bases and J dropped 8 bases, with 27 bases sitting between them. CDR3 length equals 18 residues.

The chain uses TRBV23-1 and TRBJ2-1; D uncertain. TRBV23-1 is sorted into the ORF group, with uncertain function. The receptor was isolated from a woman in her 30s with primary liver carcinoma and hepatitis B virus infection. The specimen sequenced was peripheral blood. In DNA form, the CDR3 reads TGCGCCAGCAGTCGGAAGCCCTGGACCCGAAGCTTGATCGATGAGCAGTTCTTC. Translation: CASSRKPWTRSLIDEQFF.